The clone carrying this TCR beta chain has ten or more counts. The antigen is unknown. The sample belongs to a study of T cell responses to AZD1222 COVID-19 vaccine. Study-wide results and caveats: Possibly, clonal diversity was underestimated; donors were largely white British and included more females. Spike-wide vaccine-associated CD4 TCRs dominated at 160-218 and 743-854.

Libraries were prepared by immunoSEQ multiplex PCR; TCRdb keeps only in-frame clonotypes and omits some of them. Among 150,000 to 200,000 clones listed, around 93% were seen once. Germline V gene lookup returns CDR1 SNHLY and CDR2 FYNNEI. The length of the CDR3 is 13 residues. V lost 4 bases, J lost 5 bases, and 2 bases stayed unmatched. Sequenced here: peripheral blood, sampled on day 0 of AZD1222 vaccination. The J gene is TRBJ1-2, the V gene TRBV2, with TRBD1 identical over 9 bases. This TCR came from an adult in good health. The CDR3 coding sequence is TGTGCCAGCAGTGGGGACAGGGAGTATGGCTACACCTTC. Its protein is CASSGDREYGYTF.